The rows below give T cell receptor beta chains drawn from one sample of a study of blood T cell repertoires in COVID-19. Generated by immunoSEQ multiplex PCR, the TCRdb table keeps only in-frame clones and is missing some. The profile shows 100,000 to 140,000 clones, around nine tenths of them singletons. Sequenced material: peripheral blood. These receptors were taken from a woman in her twenties or thirties with acute or convalescent COVID-19. CDR3s include the opening cysteine and the closing phenylalanine or tryptophan. Each record gives: D gene, J gene, V gene, clone size, CDR3 DNA, CDR3 protein. D genes are given only for firm matches. Some rows have no size entry. The others give once, few or many, or a class for an expanded clone.

d_gene: TRBD1
j_gene: TRBJ1-2
v_gene: TRBV28
abundance: .
CDR3nt: TGTGCCAGCATTCACAGGACAGGAACTAACTATGGCTACACCTTC
CDR3aa: CASIHRTGTNYGYTF

d_gene: .
j_gene: TRBJ1-5
v_gene: TRBV4-2
abundance: once
CDR3nt: TGTGCCAGCAGCCTCACAGGACAGAGCAATCAGCCCCAGCATTTT
CDR3aa: CASSLTGQSNQPQHF

d_gene: .
j_gene: TRBJ2-7
v_gene: TRBV5-1
abundance: once
CDR3nt: TGCGCCAGCAGCTTGACGAGAAACGAGCAGTACTTC
CDR3aa: CASSLTRNEQYF

d_gene: TRBD1
j_gene: TRBJ2-5
v_gene: TRBV28
abundance: .
CDR3nt: TGTGCCAGCAGTATCCAACAGGGGGAAGAGACCCAGTACTTC
CDR3aa: CASSIQQGEETQYF

d_gene: .
j_gene: TRBJ1-1
v_gene: TRBV6-5
abundance: .
CDR3nt: TGTGCCGGAAGACAGCTCACTGAAGCTTTCTTT
CDR3aa: CAGRQLTEAFF

d_gene: .
j_gene: TRBJ1-3
v_gene: TRBV28
abundance: .
CDR3nt: TGTGCCAGCAGTTCCCCCTTACAGTGGGGCCTTGGAAACACCATATATTTT
CDR3aa: CASSSPLQWGLGNTIYF

d_gene: TRBD2
j_gene: TRBJ2-1
v_gene: TRBV7-6
abundance: .
CDR3nt: TGTGCCAGCAGCTTGAAAAGCGGGGGGGACTACAGCAATGAGCAGTTCTTC
CDR3aa: CASSLKSGGDYSNEQFF

d_gene: TRBD2
j_gene: TRBJ2-7
v_gene: TRBV5-6
abundance: .
CDR3nt: TGTGCCAGCAGCTTGGCCTTCGGCGGGAGAGGGTCCTACGAGCAGTACTTC
CDR3aa: CASSLAFGGRGSYEQYF

d_gene: .
j_gene: TRBJ1-6
v_gene: TRBV10-2
abundance: .
CDR3nt: TGCGCCAGCAGTGATGAGCGGGCGGGGAATTCACCCCTCCACTTT
CDR3aa: CASSDERAGNSPLHF

d_gene: .
j_gene: TRBJ1-6
v_gene: TRBV19
abundance: .
CDR3nt: TGTGCCAGTAGCCCGCCCAGCTCCTATAATTCACCCCTCCACTTT
CDR3aa: CASSPPSSYNSPLHF

d_gene: TRBD2
j_gene: TRBJ2-7
v_gene: TRBV7-9
abundance: .
CDR3nt: TGTGCCAGCAGCTTCGGGACTACCTACGAGCAGTACTTC
CDR3aa: CASSFGTTYEQYF

d_gene: .
j_gene: TRBJ2-7
v_gene: TRBV25-1
abundance: .
CDR3nt: TGTGCCAGCAGTGAACAGGGAAACGAGCAGTACTTC
CDR3aa: CASSEQGNEQYF

d_gene: .
j_gene: TRBJ2-7
v_gene: TRBV28
abundance: .
CDR3nt: TGTGCCAGCAGTTTCGGTCAACCCTCCTACGAGCAGTACTTC
CDR3aa: CASSFGQPSYEQYF

d_gene: .
j_gene: TRBJ1-2
v_gene: TRBV5-6
abundance: .
CDR3nt: TGTGCCAGCAGCCCCCAGGGATCTCCCTATGGCTACACCTTC
CDR3aa: CASSPQGSPYGYTF

d_gene: .
j_gene: TRBJ2-7
v_gene: TRBV28
abundance: once
CDR3nt: TGTGCCAGCAGTTCATCCTACGAGCAGTACTTC
CDR3aa: CASSSSYEQYF

d_gene: .
j_gene: TRBJ2-2
v_gene: TRBV29-1
abundance: .
CDR3nt: TGCAGCGGAGAAGTGAACACCGGGGAGCTGTTTTTT
CDR3aa: CSGEVNTGELFF

d_gene: TRBD1
j_gene: TRBJ2-1
v_gene: TRBV24-1
abundance: .
CDR3nt: TGTGCCACCAGTGATTTTAGGACAGGGGAAGATGAGCAGTTCTTC
CDR3aa: CATSDFRTGEDEQFF

d_gene: .
j_gene: TRBJ2-7
v_gene: TRBV28
abundance: .
CDR3nt: TGTGCCAGCAGTTTTTGGGATTGGACAGCTATCTACGAGCAGTACTTC
CDR3aa: CASSFWDWTAIYEQYF

d_gene: TRBD2
j_gene: TRBJ2-1
v_gene: TRBV7-7
abundance: .
CDR3nt: TGTGCCAGCAGCCCCCAACTAGCGGGGGCTAATGAGCAGTTCTTC
CDR3aa: CASSPQLAGANEQFF

d_gene: TRBD1
j_gene: TRBJ1-1
v_gene: TRBV12-3/TRBV12-4
abundance: .
CDR3nt: TGTGCCAGCAGTTGGTGGACGGGACAGGAAGCTTTCTTT
CDR3aa: CASSWWTGQEAFF